Below, 16 T cell receptor beta chains from the same sample are listed, as sequenced in a study of cytomegalovirus exposure and HLA in healthy donors. The PCR contained 60 Vbeta and 13 Jbeta primers. Only in-frame clones appear in the TCRdb table, and some are missing; sequencing was by immunoSEQ multiplex PCR. This sample has roughly 100,000 clones; approximately 78% occur once, and the top ten carry under 2%. The sequenced sample was PBMCs. All receptors derive from a middle-aged woman in good health and CMV-seronegative.

This chain links TRBV7-6 with TRBJ2-7; D is perhaps TRBD2 (5 bases). Germline loops: CDR1 SGHVS, CDR2 FNYEAQ. This CDR3 comprises 14 residues. The V gene lost 1 base and the J gene lost 2 bases, with 9 bases spanning the gap. The CDR3, as DNA: TGTGCCAGCAGCTTAGGAGGGATCCCCTACGAGCAGTACTTC. Translation: CASSLGGIPYEQYF.

A single count supports this clone. The chain couples TRBV18 to TRBJ1-1; no firm D call. The length of the CDR3 is 17 residues. Trimming shortened V by 2 bases and J by 4 bases, and 20 bases separated the two germline ends. Germline CDR1 and CDR2: KGHSH and LQKENI. CDR3 region: CASSPSYWSGAGTEAFF. Here the CDR3 DNA reads TGTGCCAGCTCACCATCATACTGGTCAGGTGCGGGCACTGAAGCTTTCTTT.

This chain links TRBV5-8 with TRBJ2-3; TRBD2 is a possible D gene (5 bases). The CDR3 spans 19 residues. Germline-derived CDR1 and CDR2 are SGHTS and YDEGEE. Trimming took 3 bases from V and 2 from J, leaving 25 bases between them. This CDR3 is CASSSVFDYTKAPTDTQYF. In DNA form, the CDR3 reads TGTGCCAGCAGCTCCGTATTCGACTATACTAAAGCCCCCACAGATACGCAGTATTTT. The whole variable domain, filled in from reference TRBV5-8 and TRBJ2-3, reads EAGVTQSPTHLIKTRGQQATLRCSPISGHTSVYWYQQALGLGLQFLLWYDEGEERNRGNFPPRFSGRQFPNYSSELNVNALELEDSALYLCASSSVFDYTKAPTDTQYFGPGTRLTVL.

The chain has TRBV5-8 and TRBJ1-5; weak D call: TRBD1 (6 bases). The V and J ends lost 3 bases and 5 bases respectively, with 12 bases between them. The CDR3 has 14 residues. The germline V gene has CDR1 SGHTS and CDR2 YDEGEE. In nucleotides, the CDR3 is TGTGCCAGCAGCTGGAGACAGGTTTATCAGCCCCAGCATTTT. Encoded protein: CASSWRQVYQPQHF.

J is TRBJ2-1 and V is TRBV30; 13 bases are a match to TRBD2. CDR1 is GTSNPN, CDR2 SVGIG, per germline (reference sequence). CDR3 length: 15 amino acids. The CDR3 DNA sequence: TGTGCGGGACTAGCGGGGCTTTACTCCTACAATGAGCAGTTCTTC. It yields the protein CAGLAGLYSYNEQFF.

The CDR3 sequence: CASSQQGGIGYGYTF. The CDR3 bases are TGTGCCAGCAGCCAGCAAGGGGGAATAGGCTATGGCTACACCTTC. The J gene is TRBJ1-2, the V gene TRBV5-8; possible D gene TRBD1, 6 bases. Between the trimmed V and J ends, which lost 4 bases and 4 bases, there was a span of 17 bases. CDR3 length: 15 residues. The germline V gene has CDR1 SGHTS and CDR2 YDEGEE.

This chain uses TRBV18 with TRBJ2-3, with D unresolved. The V gene lost 1 base and the J gene lost 1 base, with 6 bases spanning the gap. Germline CDR1 and CDR2: KGHSH and LQKENI. The CDR3 consists of 14 residues. CDR3 coding DNA: TGTGCCAGCTCACCACTAGGAGGCACAGATACGCAGTATTTT. Encoded protein: CASSPLGGTDTQYF.

The rearrangement joins TRBV30 to TRBJ1-6; possibly TRBD1 for D (6 bases). The CDR3 is made up of 16 amino acids. Germline CDR1 is GTSNPN and CDR2 is SVGIG (reference sequence). Deletions cut 2 bases from V and 0 bases from J, with 11 bases between. In nucleotides, the CDR3 is TGTGCCTGGAGTACGGGGGGCTTCTCCTATAATTCACCCCTCCACTTT. Translated: CAWSTGGFSYNSPLHF.

The chain is built from TRBV18 and TRBJ2-5; 7 bases are a match to TRBD2. The J call is in doubt because the DNA end fits TRBJ2-7 better. CDR1 is KGHSH and CDR2 is LQKENI in the germline V gene. This CDR3 has 13 residues. CDR3 sequence: CASSQSGNYEQYF. CDR3 in DNA: TGTGCCAGCTCACAAAGCGGGAACTACGAGCAGTACTTC.

This clone was observed once. The rearrangement uses TRBV7-9 and TRBJ2-2; TRBD1 is a possible D gene (6 bases). The CDR3 runs to 13 residues. Germline V gene lookup returns CDR1 SEHNR and CDR2 FQNEAQ (reference sequence). Trimming cost V 6 bases and J 4 bases, with 9 bases left between them. The CDR3 sequence is CASSTQGTGELFF. CDR3 bases: TGTGCCAGCAGTACACAGGGCACCGGGGAGCTGTTTTTT.

V and J are TRBV7-2 and TRBJ2-6, with 7 bases aligning to TRBD1. CDR1 and CDR2 from the germline V gene are SGHTA and FQGNSA. Trimming took 5 bases from V and 8 from J; bases not matched to a gene: 3. The CDR3 totals 13 residues. CDR3 region: CASSTDRTNVLTF. The CDR3 DNA is TGTGCCAGCAGCACGGACAGGACCAACGTCCTGACTTTC.

This clone has just a few counts. The chain combines TRBV27 with TRBJ1-5, with 7 positions matching TRBD1. CDR1 MNHEY and CDR2 SMNVEV come from the germline V gene (reference sequence). CDR3 length: 14 amino acids. Trimming took 6 bases from V and 0 from J; bases not matched to a gene: 2. The CDR3 nucleotides read TGTGCCAGCAGCACAGGGGTTAGCAATCAGCCCCAGCATTTT. Amino acid sequence: CASSTGVSNQPQHF.

The chain couples TRBV27 to TRBJ2-3; TRBD1 matches at 10 bases. Germline lookup yields CDR1 MNHEY and CDR2 SMNVEV (reference sequence). With 5 bases clipped from V and 7 bases from J, the junction kept 9 bases outside the gene matches. The CDR3 runs to 15 residues. The CDR3 here is CASSQSGQGVYTQYF. As DNA, the CDR3 is TGTGCCAGCAGTCAAAGCGGACAGGGGGTTTATACGCAGTATTTT.

This chain joins TRBV5-6 and TRBJ2-3, with D unclear. Trimming took off 0 bases at V and 7 bases at J, with 6 bases between the two ends. CDR1 is SGHDT and CDR2 is YYEEEE in the germline V gene. The CDR3 spans 12 residues. CDR3 amino acids: CASSLETNTQYF. The CDR3 DNA reads as TGTGCCAGCAGCTTGGAGACAAATACGCAGTATTTT.

V and J are TRBV2 and TRBJ2-7; TRBD1 is a possible D gene (6 bases). The CDR3 sequence is 14 residues long. Looked up from germline, CDR1 is SNHLY and CDR2 is FYNNEI. Trimming shortened V by 6 bases and J by 4 bases, and 16 bases separated the two germline ends. This CDR3 reads CASRGSGVRYEQYF. CDR3 sequence (DNA): TGTGCCAGCAGGGGTTCAGGGGTCCGGTACGAGCAGTACTTC.

The chain has TRBV5-4 and TRBJ2-5; the match to TRBD2 covers 9 bases. The V segment lost 0 bases and the J segment 5 bases; nucleotides outside the gene matches: 11. The CDR3 sequence is 17 residues long. Germline assignment: CDR1 SGHNT and CDR2 YYREEE (reference sequence). This CDR3 is CASSLDAGGPGWETQYF. CDR3 DNA: TGTGCCAGCAGCTTGGATGCGGGAGGGCCGGGTTGGGAGACCCAGTACTTC.